This T cell receptor beta chain was found in a study of control samples from healthy donors and cancer patients. The assay was immunoSEQ multiplex PCR, and TCRdb's table has in-frame clones only and misses some. Here the sample spans about 180,000 clones, 90% to 95% being singletons. The CDR3 consists of 12 residues. Germline assignment: CDR1 LNHDA and CDR2 SQIVND (reference sequence). V dropped 5 bases and J dropped 3 bases, with 4 bases sitting between them. Material for sequencing was blood. The V gene is TRBV19, the J gene TRBJ2-2; no clear D gene. This clonotype was obtained from a woman in her late teens or twenties in good health. CDR3 in DNA: TGTGCCAGTAGTCCATACACCGGGGAGCTGTTTTTT. This gives the protein CASSPYTGELFF.